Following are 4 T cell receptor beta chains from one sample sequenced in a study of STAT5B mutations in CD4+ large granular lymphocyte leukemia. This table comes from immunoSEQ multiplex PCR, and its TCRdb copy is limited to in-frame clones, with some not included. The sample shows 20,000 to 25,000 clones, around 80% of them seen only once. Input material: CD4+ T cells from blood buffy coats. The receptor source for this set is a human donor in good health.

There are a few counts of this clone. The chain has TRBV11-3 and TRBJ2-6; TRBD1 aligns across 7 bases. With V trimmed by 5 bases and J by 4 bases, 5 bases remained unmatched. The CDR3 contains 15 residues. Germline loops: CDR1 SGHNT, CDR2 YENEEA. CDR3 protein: CASSPTGAGANVLTF. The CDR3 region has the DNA TGTGCCAGCAGCCCCACAGGGGCAGGGGCCAACGTCCTGACTTTC. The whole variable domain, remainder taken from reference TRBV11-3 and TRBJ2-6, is EAGVVQSPRYKIIEKKQPVAFWCNPISGHNTLYWYLQNLGQGPELLIRYENEEAVDDSQLPKDRFSAERLKGVDSTLKIQPAELGDSAVYLCASSPTGAGANVLTFGAGSRLTVL.

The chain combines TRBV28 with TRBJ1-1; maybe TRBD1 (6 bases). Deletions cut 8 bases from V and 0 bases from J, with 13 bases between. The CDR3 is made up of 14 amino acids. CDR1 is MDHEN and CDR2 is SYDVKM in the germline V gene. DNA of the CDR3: TGTGCCAGCGGGGTAGGGGGGCTGAACACTGAAGCTTTCTTT. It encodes CASGVGGLNTEAFF.

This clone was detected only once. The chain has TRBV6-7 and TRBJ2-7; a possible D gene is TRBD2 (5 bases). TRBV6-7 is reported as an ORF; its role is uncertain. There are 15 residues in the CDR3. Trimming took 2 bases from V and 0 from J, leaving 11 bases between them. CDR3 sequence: CASSYHGDVSYEQYF. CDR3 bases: TGTGCCAGCAGTTACCACGGGGATGTCTCCTACGAGCAGTACTTC.

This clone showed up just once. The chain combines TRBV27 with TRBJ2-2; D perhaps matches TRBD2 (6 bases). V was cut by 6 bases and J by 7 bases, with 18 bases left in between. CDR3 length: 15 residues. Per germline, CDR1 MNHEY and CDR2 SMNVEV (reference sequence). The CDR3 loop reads CASSPTRGTGGELFF. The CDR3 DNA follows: TGTGCCAGCAGCCCGACCCGCGGGACGGGCGGGGAGCTGTTTTTT.